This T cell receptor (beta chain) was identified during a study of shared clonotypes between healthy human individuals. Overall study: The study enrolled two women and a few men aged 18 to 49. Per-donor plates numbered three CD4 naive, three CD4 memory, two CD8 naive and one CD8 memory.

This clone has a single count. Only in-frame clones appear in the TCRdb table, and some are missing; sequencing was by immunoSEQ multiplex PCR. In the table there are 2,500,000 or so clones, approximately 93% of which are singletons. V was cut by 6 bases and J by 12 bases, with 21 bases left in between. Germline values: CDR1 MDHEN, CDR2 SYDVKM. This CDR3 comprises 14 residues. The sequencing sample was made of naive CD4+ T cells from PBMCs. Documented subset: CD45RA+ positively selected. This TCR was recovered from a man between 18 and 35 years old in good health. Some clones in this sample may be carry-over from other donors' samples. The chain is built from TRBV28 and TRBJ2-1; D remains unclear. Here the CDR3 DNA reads TGTGCCAGCAGCCGACAACCTCCCCGGGTTCGGCAGTTCTTC. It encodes CASSRQPPRVRQFF.